This passage covers 7 T cell receptor beta chains from one sample sequenced in a study of untreated major depressive disorder. Produced via immunoSEQ multiplex PCR; TCRdb's table is partial and in-frame only. Among just over 20,000 clones listed, about 89% were seen once. Sequencing used CD4+ T cells from PBMCs. All receptors come from a woman aged 25 to 39 in good health.

The chain uses TRBV29-1 and TRBJ1-4, with D perhaps TRBD1 (6 bases). Trimming cost V 3 bases and J 3 bases, with 14 bases left between them. The CDR3 is 15 residues long. Germline V CDR1 and CDR2: SQVTM, ANQGSEA. CDR3 sequence (DNA): TGCAGCGTTGAGGGGCGGGGGGCCCCTAATGAAAAACTGTTTTTT. Residues: CSVEGRGAPNEKLFF. The full variable domain, rest sourced from reference TRBV29-1 and TRBJ1-4, is SAVISQKPSRDICQRGTSLTIQCQVDSQVTMMFWYRQQPGQSLTLIATANQGSEATYESGFVIDKFPISRPNLTFSTLTVSNMSPEDSSIYLCSVEGRGAPNEKLFFGSGTQLSVL.

This clone was seen only once. This CDR3 reads CASSIPGAAQYF. The CDR3 DNA reads as TGTGCCAGCAGTATCCCCGGGGCGGCCCAGTACTTC. The chain combines TRBV28 with TRBJ2-5, with D tentatively TRBD1 or TRBD2 (5 bases each). The CDR3 runs to 12 residues. Germline V CDR1 and CDR2: MDHEN, SYDVKM. The V end lost 5 bases, the J end lost 9 bases, and 13 bases lay between the germline ends.

The V gene is TRBV28, the J gene TRBJ1-2; weak D call: TRBD1 (5 bases). The CDR3 covers 14 residues. V dropped 0 bases and J dropped 4 bases, with 9 bases sitting between them. Germline CDR1 and CDR2: MDHEN and SYDVKM. The CDR3 reads CASSLWTDPYGYTF. The CDR3 DNA follows: TGTGCCAGCAGTTTATGGACAGACCCCTATGGCTACACCTTC.

The chain employs TRBV11-2 and TRBJ2-5, with D perhaps TRBD1 or TRBD2 (5 bases each). This CDR3 is built from 14 residues. Germline V gene data show CDR1 as SGHAT and CDR2 as FQNNGV. Trimming took 7 bases from V and 2 from J, leaving 14 bases between them. The CDR3 DNA follows: TGTGCCAGCACCAACTCGGGGCGGCAAGAGACCCAGTACTTC. Translating gives CASTNSGRQETQYF. Full variable domain (rest looked up from reference TRBV11-2 and TRBJ2-5): EAGVAQSPRYKIIEKRQSVAFWCNPISGHATLYWYQQILGQGPKLLIQFQNNGVVDDSQLPKDRFSAERLKGVDSTLKIQPAKLEDSAVYLCASTNSGRQETQYFGPGTRLLVL.

The DNA of the CDR3 is TGTGCCATCAGTGGATGGGAAGAGGGGGGCTACGAGCAGTACTTC. Its protein product is CAISGWEEGGYEQYF. The V and J genes are TRBV10-3 and TRBJ2-7; either TRBD1 or TRBD2 may fit D (6 bases each). The CDR3 covers 15 residues. Trimming left V 4 bases short and J 3 bases short, with 16 bases between. Per the germline V gene, CDR1 is ENHRY and CDR2 is SYGVKD.

CDR3: CASRTDRSSYNSPLHF. The DNA of the CDR3 is TGTGCCAGCAGAACCGACCGGAGCTCCTATAATTCACCCCTCCACTTT. V and J are TRBV2 and TRBJ1-6; D not certain. Germline V gene lookup returns CDR1 SNHLY and CDR2 FYNNEI. V lost 6 bases and J 0 bases, leaving 12 bases between the germline ends. The CDR3 is 16 amino acids.

This clone was observed a handful of times. The chain joins TRBV6-1 to TRBJ2-7; 9 bases map to TRBD1. V was clipped by 6 bases and J by 7 bases; unmatched bases: 13. In germline, CDR1 is MNHNS, CDR2 SASEGT. This CDR3 region has 15 residues. CDR3 sequence reads: CASRYNRDRVGEQYF. Written as DNA, the CDR3 is TGTGCCAGCAGATACAACCGGGACAGGGTTGGGGAGCAGTACTTC.